The next 11 T cell receptor beta chains were all read from a single sample in a study of beta chain features in type 1 diabetes. Their specific antigens are unknown. Sequencing targeted expressed TCRB transcripts, as all isolated RNA had been reverse transcribed. The protocol was immunoSEQ multiplex PCR, while the TCRdb copy is restricted to in-frame clones and leaves out a portion. The sample carries some 160,000 clones, approximately 9.1% recorded once. Overall study results and limits: In every one of the four CD4+ subsets, TCRB CDR3s were moderately but significantly shorter in Type 1 diabetes patients.

Material for sequencing was central memory CD4+ T cells from blood. Receptor source: a woman in her twenties or thirties with type 1 diabetes.

This clone has at least ten counts. The chain links TRBV13 to TRBJ2-4; possible D gene TRBD1, 5 bases. Trimming shortened V by 5 bases and J by 0 bases, and 14 bases separated the two germline ends. The CDR3 sequence is 16 residues long. CDR1 is PRHDT, CDR2 FYEKMQ, per germline (reference sequence). The CDR3 is CASSGQVPLAKNIQYF. CDR3 DNA: TGTGCCAGCAGCGGACAAGTTCCTCTAGCCAAAAACATTCAGTACTTC. The full variable domain, completed using reference TRBV13 and TRBJ2-4, is AAGVIQSPRHLIKEKRETATLKCYPIPRHDTVYWYQQGPGQDPQFLISFYEKMQSDKGSIPDRFSAQQFSDYHSELNMSSLELGDSALYFCASSGQVPLAKNIQYFGAGTRLSVL.

The rearrangement links TRBV11-3 to TRBJ2-7, with TRBD2 matching 8 bases. The CDR3 is 18 residues long. V lost 5 bases to trimming and J lost 1 base; unmatched junction nucleotides: 16. Germline loops: CDR1 SGHNT, CDR2 YENEEA. DNA of the CDR3: TGTGCCAGCAGCCTAAACCCGTCAAGCGGGAGTAGGTCCTACGAGCAGTACTTC. This sequence encodes CASSLNPSSGSRSYEQYF. The variable domain in full, with the rest retrieved from reference TRBV11-3 and TRBJ2-7, is EAGVVQSPRYKIIEKKQPVAFWCNPISGHNTLYWYLQNLGQGPELLIRYENEEAVDDSQLPKDRFSAERLKGVDSTLKIQPAELGDSAVYLCASSLNPSSGSRSYEQYFGPGTRLTVT.

This clone came up a few times. This chain joins TRBV2 and TRBJ2-1; no definite D call. CDR1 and CDR2 (germline): SNHLY, FYNNEI. Trimming cost V 6 bases and J 5 bases, with 5 bases left between them. The CDR3 is 11 residues long. CDR3 in DNA: TGTGCCAGCAGCTACGACAATGAGCAGTTCTTC. As protein: CASSYDNEQFF.

V usage is TRBV5-1 and J usage is TRBJ2-5; D might be TRBD1 (6 bases). The V and J ends lost 6 bases and 7 bases respectively, with 19 bases between them. Germline-derived CDR1 and CDR2 are SGHRS and YFSETQ. There are 14 residues in the CDR3. The CDR3 region is CASTAGAEEGTQYF. In DNA, the CDR3 is TGCGCCAGCACGGCAGGGGCAGAAGAGGGGACCCAGTACTTC.

The V gene is TRBV19, the J gene TRBJ2-1; possible D gene TRBD1, 6 bases. This CDR3 spans 14 amino acids. V was shortened by 3 bases and J by 6 bases, with 12 bases between the two germline ends. Germline V CDR1 and CDR2: LNHDA, SQIVND (reference sequence). CDR3 in DNA: TGTGCCAGTAGTATGTACAGGGCCCGCAATGAGCAGTTCTTC. As protein: CASSMYRARNEQFF.

The rearrangement joins TRBV6-6 to TRBJ2-7; 7 bases match TRBD1. V was pared by 6 bases and J by 5 bases, with 4 bases of the junction left unmatched. CDR1 and CDR2 from the germline V gene are MNHNY and SVGAGI (reference sequence). The CDR3 is 12 residues long. The DNA for the CDR3 is TGTGCCAGCAGGCCAACAGGGGACGAGCAGTACTTC. Its protein product is CASRPTGDEQYF.

This clone turned up a few times. This rearrangement joins TRBV4-1 to TRBJ2-7, with D possibly being TRBD1 (6 bases). Germline CDR1 is MGHRA and CDR2 is YSYEKL. V was shortened by 6 bases and J by 2 bases, with 14 bases between the two germline ends. The CDR3 spans 14 residues. This CDR3 reads CASRDRTGTYEQYF. In DNA, the CDR3 is TGCGCCAGCAGGGACAGAACTGGGACCTACGAGCAGTACTTC.

This clone has more than one count but fewer than ten. The chain uses TRBV5-1 and TRBJ2-3, with 14 positions matching TRBD2. CDR3 length: 17 amino acids. V was pared by 2 bases and J by 2 bases, with 4 bases of the junction left unmatched. The germline CDR1 and CDR2 sequences are SGHRS and YFSETQ. CDR3 sequence (DNA): TGCGCCAGCAGCTTCCGACTAGCGGGAGGGTACACAGATACGCAGTATTTT. Translation: CASSFRLAGGYTDTQYF.

A few counts support this clone. The CDR3 region is CASGGSNYGYTF. The CDR3 nucleotides read TGTGCCAGCGGGGGCAGCAATTATGGCTACACCTTC. This chain uses TRBV6-5 with TRBJ1-2, with D perhaps TRBD1 (6 bases). Germline V gene sequence: CDR1 MNHEY, CDR2 SVGAGI. The V and J ends lost 8 bases and 5 bases respectively, with 12 bases between them. The CDR3 totals 12 residues.

As concerns this clone: A junction end diverges from the germline sequence, so it may reflect a read error. The V call is TRBV5-1, the J call TRBJ2-3, with TRBD2 matching over 7 bases. Looked up from germline, CDR1 is SGHRS and CDR2 is YFSETQ. The CDR3 extends over 14 amino acids. The CDR3 protein is CASNLRESTDTQYF. In DNA form, the CDR3 reads TGCGCCAGCAACTTGCGGGAGTCCACAGATACGCAGTATTTT. Full variable domain (remainder filled in from reference TRBV5-1 and TRBJ2-3): KAGVTQTPRYLIKTRGQQVTLSCSPISGHRSVSWYQQTPGQGLQFLFEYFSETQRNKGNFPGRFSGRQFSNSRSEMNVSTLELGDSALYLCASNLRESTDTQYFGPGTRLTVL.

This clone was seen only a few times. The chain links TRBV18 to TRBJ2-7; 7 nucleotides match TRBD1. The V gene's germline CDR1 is KGHSH and CDR2 LQKENI. This CDR3 is built from 14 residues. The V gene end was trimmed by 8 bases and the J gene end by 3 bases; junction bases not matched to a gene: 10. The CDR3 bases are TGTGCCAGCACAAAAGACAGGGACCTCTACGAGCAGTACTTC. Translating it yields CASTKDRDLYEQYF.